This T cell receptor beta chain came from a study of blood T cells in healthy people across ages. Sample-barcoded 5' priming and a J-beta primer mix drove a second PCR of roughly 6 to 12 cycles. TCRdb called the 5' RACE reads again in MiXCR, with one record for every CDR3 protein. The sample lists about 1.7 million distinct CDR3 sequences; 28% were seen once. With 7 bases removed from V and 0 bases from J, the gap between germline ends came to 16 bases. The CDR3 runs 15 residues. Germline V CDR1 and CDR2: SGHRS, YFSETQ. The origin of this receptor is a woman aged 25 to 45 in good health. The specimen was blood. This chain connects TRBV5-1 to TRBJ1-1, with no clear D. DNA for the CDR3: TGCGCCAGCGGAGAGGGAACCTTCATGAACACTGAAGCTTTCTTT. This gives the protein CASGEGTFMNTEAFF.